The entry below gives a single T cell receptor (beta chain) sequence along with its context. Its antigen remains unknown. MiXCR, applied by TCRdb to the RT-PCR reads, yields one record per CDR3 protein. The sample records more than 700,000 distinct CDR3 sequences, 21% being singletons. The data stem from a study of response to subunit inactivated influenza vaccine. The study, taken as a whole, reports: With each seasonal influenza vaccination, the authors suggested, few new T cells are recruited.

The CDR3 has 14 amino acids. Trimming left V 5 bases short and J 0 bases short, with 11 bases between. From germline, CDR1 is SGHVS and CDR2 FQNEAQ. The chain has TRBV7-8 and TRBJ2-7; D remains unclear. The receptor was isolated from a man between 50 and 59 years old who received an inactivated influenza vaccine. The specimen was PBMCs from blood, collected 5 days after vaccination. CDR3 region: CASSRRLDSYEQYF. The CDR3 bases are TGTGCCAGCAGCCGGAGACTGGACTCCTACGAGCAGTACTTC.